What follows are 26 T cell receptor beta chains derived from one specimen sequenced in a study of a mutant IDH1 vaccine in newly diagnosed glioma. Time point reported: baseline, week 1 (first vaccination visit). This sample's treatment: pre-vaccination baseline after standard-of-care therapy. Libraries were prepared by immunoSEQ multiplex PCR; TCRdb keeps only in-frame clonotypes and omits some of them. The sample carries about 100,000 clones, about 82% recorded once. The sample consisted of PBMCs, taken from a glioma patient treated with radiotherapy, temozolomide or both. These receptors were collected from a man between 40 and 49 years old with glioma.

As DNA, the CDR3 is TGTGCCAGCAGCTTAGAAGGACAGTTTTTGGACAATGAGCAGTTCTTC. Residues: CASSLEGQFLDNEQFF. The chain employs TRBV11-2 and TRBJ2-1; maybe TRBD1 (6 bases). Germline CDR1 reads SGHAT; CDR2 reads FQNNGV. V dropped 0 bases and J dropped 5 bases, with 14 bases sitting between them. This CDR3 contains 16 residues.

The CDR3 sequence is CASSPLSAGVNTEAFF. CDR3 nucleotides: TGTGCCAGCTCACCACTTTCTGCGGGGGTGAACACTGAAGCTTTCTTT. The chain joins TRBV18 to TRBJ1-1, with D tentatively TRBD1 (5 bases). This CDR3 has 16 residues. Germline V CDR1 and CDR2: KGHSH, LQKENI. V lost 1 base and J 0 bases, leaving 12 bases between the germline ends.

V is TRBV19 and J is TRBJ2-2; 8 nucleotides match TRBD1. The V segment lost 6 bases and the J segment 3 bases; nucleotides outside the gene matches: 3. Germline CDR1 and CDR2: LNHDA and SQIVND (reference sequence). The CDR3 spans 14 residues. This CDR3 is CASRVGQDTGELFF. In nucleotides, the CDR3 is TGTGCCAGTAGGGTGGGACAGGACACCGGGGAGCTGTTTTTT. The full variable domain, with the rest looked up from reference TRBV19 and TRBJ2-2, is DGGITQSPKYLFRKEGQNVTLSCEQNLNHDAMYWYRQDPGQGLRLIYYSQIVNDFQKGDIAEGYSVSREKKESFPLTVTSAQKNPTAFYLCASRVGQDTGELFFGEGSRLTVL.

This clone was recorded a few times. The V and J genes are TRBV19 and TRBJ2-5; a weak D match, TRBD2 (5 bases). V gave up 5 bases and J gave up 7 bases, with 17 bases separating them. Germline V gives CDR1 LNHDA, CDR2 SQIVND (reference sequence). The CDR3 runs to 14 residues. Written as DNA, the CDR3 is TGTGCCAGTAGTCGGGATAGGACGGCGGGGACCCAGTACTTC. This codes for CASSRDRTAGTQYF.

The chain couples TRBV5-5 to TRBJ1-1; tentative D call: TRBD1 (6 bases). This CDR3 comprises 20 residues. Germline CDR1 reads SGHKS; CDR2 reads YYEKEE (reference sequence). Trimming stripped 3 bases from V and 0 bases from J, with 27 bases between. This chain's CDR3 is CASSYREKYRGNTVNTEAFF. CDR3 coding DNA: TGTGCCAGCAGCTACAGGGAGAAATACCGGGGGAATACCGTGAACACTGAAGCTTTCTTT.

The chain joins TRBV5-5 to TRBJ2-7; the match to TRBD2 covers 7 bases. Trimming removed 3 bases from V and 0 bases from J; junction bases left unmatched: 12. This CDR3 has 17 amino acids. CDR1 SGHKS and CDR2 YYEKEE come from the germline V gene (reference sequence). The CDR3 bases are TGTGCCAGCAGCTCAACACCACTAGCGTTAAGCTCCTACGAGCAGTACTTC. Encoded protein: CASSSTPLALSSYEQYF.

The chain employs TRBV7-9 and TRBJ2-7; D is undetermined. This CDR3 contains 11 residues. Germline CDR1 SEHNR, CDR2 FQNEAQ (reference sequence). Trimming stripped 4 bases from V and 3 bases from J, with 4 bases between. Here the CDR3 reads CASSSFYEQYF. CDR3 nucleotide sequence: TGTGCCAGCAGCTCGTTCTACGAGCAGTACTTC. Variable domain in full (rest from reference TRBV7-9 and TRBJ2-7): DTGVSQNPRHKITKRGQNVTFRCDPISEHNRLYWYRQTLGQGPEFLTYFQNEAQLEKSRLLSDRFSAERPKGSFSTLEIQRTEQGDSAMYLCASSSFYEQYFGPGTRLTVT.

This clone was seen just once. This chain uses TRBV19 with TRBJ2-7; the D gene could be TRBD1 or TRBD2 (5 bases each). V lost 9 bases, J lost 5 bases, and 20 bases lay in between. This CDR3 has 14 amino acids. Germline V lookup: CDR1 LNHDA, CDR2 SQIVND (reference sequence). The CDR3 loop reads CASAYGGARDEQYF. The CDR3 DNA reads as TGTGCCAGCGCCTATGGGGGAGCTAGGGACGAGCAGTACTTC.

The chain recombines TRBV10-3 with TRBJ2-7; the match to TRBD1 covers 9 bases. The germline V gene has CDR1 ENHRY and CDR2 SYGVKD. The CDR3 is made up of 15 amino acids. The junction had 6 bases not matched to a gene; V was cut back by 4 bases and J by 2 bases. CDR3 coding DNA: TGTGCCATCAGTGTCCCGGGACAGGGAGCCTACGAGCAGTACTTC. Protein: CAISVPGQGAYEQYF.

The genes are TRBV20-1 and TRBJ2-3; D remains ambiguous. CDR1 DFQATT and CDR2 SNEGSKA come from the germline V gene (reference sequence). The CDR3 runs to 9 residues. V lost 7 bases and J lost 4, with 3 bases in between. This chain's CDR3 is CSDADTQYF. CDR3 DNA sequence: TGCAGTGATGCAGATACGCAGTATTTT.

The chain is built from TRBV5-1 and TRBJ2-7; 12 nucleotides align to TRBD2. Unmatched junction bases numbered 6, after V lost 0 bases and J lost 2 bases. This CDR3 has 17 amino acids. Germline loops: CDR1 SGHRS, CDR2 YFSETQ. This CDR3 is CASSLGLLAGGTYEQYF. CDR3 nucleotide sequence: TGCGCCAGCAGCTTGGGTCTTCTAGCGGGGGGGACCTACGAGCAGTACTTC.

The CDR3 nucleotides are TGTGCCAGCAGCCCTCGGGACTTAGGGACCGGGGAGCTGTTTTTT. This codes for CASSPRDLGTGELFF. V gene TRBV7-9 combines with J gene TRBJ2-2, with D perhaps matching TRBD2 (6 bases). CDR1 and CDR2 from the germline V gene are SEHNR and FQNEAQ (reference sequence). CDR3 length equals 15 residues. Trimming took off 5 bases at V and 5 bases at J, with 15 bases between the two ends.

This clone was seen a handful of times. V usage is TRBV5-6 and J usage is TRBJ1-5; D ambiguous. V shed 0 bases and J shed 2 bases, with 6 bases lying between them. This CDR3 region has 14 residues. The germline CDR1 and CDR2 sequences are SGHDT and YYEEEE. The CDR3 bases are TGTGCCAGCAGCTTGGACGGAGGCAATCAGCCCCAGCATTTT. Translated: CASSLDGGNQPQHF.

Worth noting for this clone: In the same sample, other DNA sequences code for this CDR3. This chain uses TRBV4-1 with TRBJ1-1; D unresolved. The germline gives CDR1 MGHRA, CDR2 YSYEKL. This CDR3 is built from 14 residues. Trimming took off 0 bases at V and 0 bases at J, with 5 bases between the two ends. DNA for the CDR3: TGCGCCAGCAGCCAAGAGGATCTGAACACTGAAGCTTTCTTT. Amino acid sequence: CASSQEDLNTEAFF.

The chain carries TRBV30 and TRBJ1-2; 7 bases fit TRBD1. Unmatched junction bases numbered 8, after V lost 2 bases and J lost 8 bases. CDR3 size: 13 residues. Germline V gives CDR1 GTSNPN, CDR2 SVGIG (reference sequence). CDR3 residues: CAWSSQGLEGYTF. The DNA for the CDR3 is TGTGCCTGGAGTTCACAGGGGTTAGAGGGCTACACCTTC.

V gene TRBV5-1 combines with J gene TRBJ1-1; TRBD1 matches at 10 bases. Germline V CDR1 and CDR2: SGHRS, YFSETQ. CDR3 length: 16 residues. The V gene end was trimmed by 4 bases and the J gene end by 6 bases; junction bases not matched to a gene: 12. The CDR3 loop reads CASSPTTGTGEAEAFF. CDR3 nucleotide sequence: TGCGCCAGCAGCCCCACGACCGGGACAGGGGAAGCTGAAGCTTTCTTT. The variable domain in full, completed from reference TRBV5-1 and TRBJ1-1, reads KAGVTQTPRYLIKTRGQQVTLSCSPISGHRSVSWYQQTPGQGLQFLFEYFSETQRNKGNFPGRFSGRQFSNSRSEMNVSTLELGDSALYLCASSPTTGTGEAEAFFGQGTRLTVV.

The chain joins TRBV7-8 to TRBJ2-7, with TRBD1 identical over 8 bases. Germline V lookup: CDR1 SGHVS, CDR2 FQNEAQ. With V trimmed by 1 base and J by 5 bases, 7 bases remained unmatched. This CDR3 region has 15 residues. In DNA, the CDR3 is TGTGCCAGCAGCTTAGGGCAGGGGGCGACGGACGAGCAGTACTTC. Protein product: CASSLGQGATDEQYF.

The chain uses TRBV7-9 and TRBJ2-3, with D possibly matching TRBD2 (7 bases). This CDR3 spans 13 amino acids. CDR1 is SEHNR, CDR2 FQNEAQ, per germline (reference sequence). Trimming shortened V by 11 bases and J by 0 bases, and 12 bases separated the two germline ends. In DNA, the CDR3 is TGTGCCGGGGGGGCGTCGAGCACAGATACGCAGTATTTT. This codes for CAGGASSTDTQYF.

V is TRBV5-5 and J is TRBJ2-7; D perhaps matches TRBD2 (5 bases). Germline V gives CDR1 SGHKS, CDR2 YYEKEE (reference sequence). The CDR3 runs 15 residues. The V and J ends lost 2 bases and 3 bases respectively, with 15 bases between them. The CDR3 bases are TGTGCCAGCAGCTTTGGGATTAACCGGGGCTACGAGCAGTACTTC. Amino acids: CASSFGINRGYEQYF.

This clone was detected only once. The chain joins TRBV5-1 to TRBJ2-3; D is perhaps TRBD2 (5 bases). This CDR3 is built from 14 residues. Germline assignment: CDR1 SGHRS and CDR2 YFSETQ. V shed 2 bases and J shed 0 bases, with 7 bases lying between them. This CDR3 is CASSLRTSTDTQYF. The CDR3 nucleotides are TGCGCCAGCAGCTTACGGACTAGCACAGATACGCAGTATTTT.

This clone appeared a single time. The chain uses TRBV10-3 and TRBJ2-7, with D possibly matching TRBD1 (6 bases). Germline V gives CDR1 ENHRY, CDR2 SYGVKD. The CDR3 sequence is 15 residues long. Deletions cut 3 bases from V and 0 bases from J, with 12 bases between. CDR3 DNA: TGTGCCATCAGTGATACAGGGCTGCCCTCCTACGAGCAGTACTTC. It encodes CAISDTGLPSYEQYF.

The rearrangement joins TRBV30 to TRBJ2-1; 9 nucleotides agree with TRBD2. The CDR3 runs to 17 residues. In germline, CDR1 is GTSNPN, CDR2 SVGIG (reference sequence). V was clipped by 2 bases and J by 1 base; unmatched bases: 9. In DNA form, the CDR3 reads TGTGCCTGGAGTCTCCGGGGAAGCGGGAGGTCCTACAATGAGCAGTTCTTC. This encodes CAWSLRGSGRSYNEQFF.

J is TRBJ1-5 and V is TRBV27, with a weak D call TRBD1 (5 bases). Trimming took off 6 bases at V and 7 bases at J, with 13 bases between the two ends. This CDR3 spans 13 amino acids. Germline V gene sequence: CDR1 MNHEY, CDR2 SMNVEV (reference sequence). The chain's CDR3 is CASSRDVVQPQHF. Here the CDR3 DNA reads TGTGCCAGCAGCCGGGACGTCGTCCAGCCCCAGCATTTT.

The chain uses TRBV2 and TRBJ2-3; D unclear. Germline V gene sequence: CDR1 SNHLY, CDR2 FYNNEI. Trimming pared 5 bases from V and 2 bases from J, leaving 14 bases between. This CDR3 has 15 residues. CDR3 DNA sequence: TGTGCCAGCAGTTCGGACCGATTACTCACAGATACGCAGTATTTT. It is translated as CASSSDRLLTDTQYF.

This chain joins TRBV7-6 and TRBJ1-6; 9 nucleotides align to TRBD1. This CDR3 comprises 15 residues. Looked up from germline, CDR1 is SGHVS and CDR2 is FNYEAQ. The trim removed 2 bases at V and 10 bases at J, leaving 6 bases unmatched. The CDR3 protein is CASSLTGTGQSPLHF. CDR3 in DNA: TGTGCCAGCAGCTTAACCGGGACAGGGCAGTCACCCCTCCACTTT.

Written as DNA, the CDR3 is TGTGCCAGCAGCCACGGGACAGGGGCGGTCTACGAGCAGTACTTC. Protein sequence: CASSHGTGAVYEQYF. The chain combines TRBV5-6 with TRBJ2-7; 10 nucleotides line up with TRBD1. V lost 4 bases and J lost 3; bases outside the gene matches: 7. The CDR3 loop spans 15 amino acids. Germline CDR1 and CDR2: SGHDT and YYEEEE.